This TCR beta chain was sequenced in a study of PD-1 blockade in classical Hodgkin lymphoma. The CDR3 sequence is 16 residues long. V lost 0 bases and J lost 0, with 10 bases in between. Germline CDR1 SGHRS, CDR2 YFSETQ. The time point is: cycle 4 day 1 (C4D1), after less than seven weeks of nivolumab. With no exception, relapse followed autologous stem cell transplantation in all patients, and brentuximab vedotin exposure varied. Produced via immunoSEQ multiplex PCR; TCRdb's table is partial and in-frame only. This table holds more than 95,000 clones, more than 70% found once. The clonotype was recovered from a human donor with classical Hodgkin lymphoma. This material consisted of peripheral blood mononuclear cells (PBMCs), taken before the fourth cycle of nivolumab. This chain uses TRBV5-1 with TRBJ2-1, with D possibly being TRBD1 or TRBD2 (5 bases each). The CDR3 nucleotides are TGCGCCAGCAGCTTGGGAGGGGACCTCTCCTACAATGAGCAGTTCTTC. Protein sequence: CASSLGGDLSYNEQFF.